These 14 T cell receptor beta chains share one sample of origin, sequenced in a study of OX40 agonist ivuxolimab in advanced cancers. Data came from immunoSEQ multiplex PCR; TCRdb stores just in-frame clones and leaves some out. Among roughly 67,000 clones listed, more than 90% were seen once. Sample: CD4+ or CD8+ T cells sorted from blood, taken in a trial of the OX40 agonist ivuxolimab. These receptor sequences come from an adult with an advanced solid tumor such as melanoma, head and neck, liver or kidney cancer.

This rearrangement joins TRBV9 to TRBJ1-2; D is ambiguous. Germline V gene data show CDR1 as SGDLS and CDR2 as YYNGEE. Trimming stripped 0 bases from V and 0 bases from J, with 9 bases between. CDR3 length equals 15 residues. CDR3 nucleotide sequence: TGTGCCAGCAGCGTAGGGTGGTCGGCTAACTATGGCTACACCTTC. It is translated as CASSVGWSANYGYTF.

The V and J genes are TRBV27 and TRBJ1-1, with D possibly TRBD1 on 5 matching bases. Trimming shortened V by 8 bases and J by 1 base, and 11 bases separated the two germline ends. The CDR3 contains 13 residues. Germline CDR1 is MNHEY and CDR2 is SMNVEV (reference sequence). CDR3 nucleotide sequence: TGTGCCAGCCGTACCGGGGGGAACACTGAAGCTTTCTTT. It is translated as CASRTGGNTEAFF.

V and J are TRBV9 and TRBJ2-7; D unresolved. V was clipped by 0 bases and J by 0 bases, with 10 bases between them. The V gene's germline CDR1 is SGDLS and CDR2 YYNGEE. This CDR3 comprises 15 residues. The CDR3 coding sequence is TGTGCCAGCAGCGTAGGGAGCCAAAACTCCTACGAGCAGTACTTC. Translation gives CASSVGSQNSYEQYF.

The genes are TRBV5-6 and TRBJ1-4; D not resolved. The CDR3 has 15 residues. Germline loops: CDR1 SGHDT, CDR2 YYEEEE. Trimming cost V 0 bases and J 0 bases, with 6 bases left between them. CDR3 DNA: TGTGCCAGCAGCTTGGCCGGTTCAACTAATGAAAAACTGTTTTTT. Residues: CASSLAGSTNEKLFF. Using reference TRBV5-6 and TRBJ1-4 for the parts outside the CDR3, the full variable domain is DAGVTQSPTHLIKTRGQQVTLRCSPKSGHDTVSWYQQALGQGPQFIFQYYEEEERQRGNFPDRFSGHQFPNYSSELNVNALLLGDSALYLCASSLAGSTNEKLFFGSGTQLSVL.

The V call is TRBV28, the J call TRBJ2-7; D might be TRBD1 or TRBD2, each matching 5 bases. CDR3 length: 14 residues. Between the trimmed V and J ends, which lost 6 bases and 0 bases, there was a span of 12 bases. Germline loops: CDR1 MDHEN, CDR2 SYDVKM. The CDR3 nucleotides are TGTGCCAGCAGGAGAGGGGTCCACTCCTACGAGCAGTACTTC. This codes for CASRRGVHSYEQYF.

This rearrangement joins TRBV4-3 to TRBJ1-3; TRBD1 agrees at 7 bases. This CDR3 comprises 15 residues. Per the germline V gene, CDR1 is LGHNA and CDR2 is YSLEER. V trimming: 2 bases; J trimming: 0 bases; junction bases outside the gene matches: 1. The CDR3 DNA reads TGCGCCAGCAGCCAATCAGGGGGCTCTGGAAACACCATATATTTT. As protein: CASSQSGGSGNTIYF.

The chain couples TRBV6-1 to TRBJ1-2; 7 nucleotides agree with TRBD1. V lost 2 bases to trimming and J lost 5 bases; unmatched junction nucleotides: 11. The CDR3 runs 16 residues. The V gene's germline CDR1 is MNHNS and CDR2 SASEGT. CDR3 in amino acids: CASSESVAGTAYGYTF. CDR3 bases: TGTGCCAGCAGTGAAAGCGTCGCCGGGACAGCATATGGCTACACCTTC.

The chain has TRBV10-1 and TRBJ1-1, with D perhaps TRBD1 (5 bases). V lost 6 bases, J lost 5 bases, and 19 bases lay in between. The CDR3 runs to 15 residues. Germline V lookup: CDR1 WNHNN, CDR2 SYGVQD (reference sequence). DNA of the CDR3: TGCGCCAGCAGCCCAGGGACGGTTGGGGAAACTGAAGCTTTCTTT. This sequence encodes CASSPGTVGETEAFF.

The V gene is TRBV11-2, the J gene TRBJ1-1; TRBD1 is a possible D gene (5 bases). CDR1 is SGHAT, CDR2 FQNNGV, per germline. The V and J ends lost 0 bases and 7 bases respectively, with 12 bases between them. This CDR3 spans 14 amino acids. The CDR3 DNA sequence: TGTGCCAGCAGCTTAGATAGCGGGGCGATTGAAGCTTTCTTT. The encoded protein is CASSLDSGAIEAFF.

This clone came up once. CDR3 nucleotide sequence: TGCGCCAGCAGGACCGGGACGGGAAAAAACATTCAGTACTTC. Translation: CASRTGTGKNIQYF. This chain connects TRBV10-1 to TRBJ2-4; D could derive from TRBD1 or TRBD2 (5 bases each). The V gene's germline CDR1 is WNHNN and CDR2 SYGVQD (reference sequence). The CDR3 spans 14 residues. Trimming left V 6 bases short and J 4 bases short, with 13 bases between.

CDR3 in amino acids: CASSQPPVSNGGALETQYF. The DNA of the CDR3 is TGCGCCAGCAGCCAACCCCCTGTCTCGAACGGGGGGGCCTTGGAGACCCAGTACTTC. The chain joins TRBV4-1 to TRBJ2-5; the match to TRBD2 covers 8 bases. V shed 2 bases, J shed 5 bases, and the junction held 19 bases outside the gene matches. CDR1 is MGHRA and CDR2 is YSYEKL in the germline V gene. The CDR3 consists of 19 residues.

The chain combines TRBV27 with TRBJ2-5; 8 bases map to TRBD1. CDR1 and CDR2 (germline): MNHEY, SMNVEV (reference sequence). This CDR3 comprises 15 residues. V was pared by 1 base and J by 6 bases, with 7 bases of the junction left unmatched. The CDR3 nucleotides read TGTGCCAGCAGTTTATGGCAGGGGGCCCCTCAGACCCAGTACTTC. Protein: CASSLWQGAPQTQYF.

This clone was recorded once. The chain uses TRBV19 and TRBJ2-1; 11 bases are a match to TRBD2. Germline CDR1 LNHDA, CDR2 SQIVND (reference sequence). V lost 3 bases and J lost 10; bases outside the gene matches: 5. The CDR3 contains 14 residues. This CDR3 is CASSIGLAGGEQFF. The CDR3 DNA follows: TGTGCCAGTAGTATCGGACTAGCGGGCGGGGAGCAGTTCTTC.

For the CDR3, the DNA is TGCGCCAGCGGGGGCGGAGGGTCGGGAAACACCATATATTTT. It is translated as CASGGGGSGNTIYF. The chain links TRBV4-1 to TRBJ1-3; D perhaps matches TRBD1 (6 bases). This CDR3 region has 14 residues. V was cut by 8 bases and J by 4 bases, with 15 bases left in between. The germline CDR1 and CDR2 sequences are MGHRA and YSYEKL.